This TCR beta chain was identified in a study of T cells in Graves' hyperthyroidism and ophthalmopathy. This clonotype was picked up a small number of times. Its target is not known. Authors of the study amplified TCR beta CDR3 regions from RNA transcripts. First-round RT-PCR with HTBI primers amplified the TCR CDR3 region. TCRdb independently ran MiXCR on the multiplex PCR reads; one entry per CDR3 protein. The sample lists 700,000 or so distinct CDR3 sequences, roughly 15% occurring once. Trimming stripped 3 bases from V and 7 bases from J, with 7 bases between. Germline assignment: CDR1 SGDLS and CDR2 YYNGEE. This CDR3 has 11 amino acids. General study results and limits: Most thyroid clonotypes expanded above 0.001 appeared in blood too.

The chain couples TRBV9 to TRBJ1-2, with unresolved D. This TCR came from a woman between 45 and 60 years old with Graves' ophthalmopathy. The sample was blood. The CDR3 region is CASSGRVGYTF. The CDR3 bases are TGTGCCAGCAGCGGGAGGGTTGGCTACACCTTC.